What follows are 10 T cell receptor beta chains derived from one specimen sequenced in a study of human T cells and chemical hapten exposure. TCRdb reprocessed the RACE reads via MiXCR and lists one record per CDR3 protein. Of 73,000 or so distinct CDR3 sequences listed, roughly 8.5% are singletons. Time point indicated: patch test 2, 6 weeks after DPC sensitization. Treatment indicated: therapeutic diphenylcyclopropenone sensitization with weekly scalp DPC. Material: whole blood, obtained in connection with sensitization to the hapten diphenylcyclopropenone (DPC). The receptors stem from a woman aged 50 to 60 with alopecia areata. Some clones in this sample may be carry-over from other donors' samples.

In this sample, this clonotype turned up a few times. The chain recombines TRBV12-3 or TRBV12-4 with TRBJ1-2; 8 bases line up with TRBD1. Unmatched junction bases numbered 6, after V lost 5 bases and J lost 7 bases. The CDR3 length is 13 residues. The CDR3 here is CASSPGQGSGYTF. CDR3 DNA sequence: TGTGCCAGCAGTCCTGGACAGGGAAGTGGCTACACCTTC.

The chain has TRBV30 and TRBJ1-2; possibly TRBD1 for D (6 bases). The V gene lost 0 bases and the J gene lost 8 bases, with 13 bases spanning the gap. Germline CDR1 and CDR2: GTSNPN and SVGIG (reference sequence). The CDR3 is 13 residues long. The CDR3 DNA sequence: TGTGCCTGGAGTGTAGGGGGGGCGCAAGGCTACACCTTC. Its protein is CAWSVGGAQGYTF. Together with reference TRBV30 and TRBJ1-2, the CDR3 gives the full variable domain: SQTIHQWPATLVQPVGSPLSLECTVEGTSNPNLYWYRQAAGRGLQLLFYSVGIGQISSEVPQNLSASRPQDRQFILSSKKLLLSDSGFYLCAWSVGGAQGYTFGSGTRLTVV.

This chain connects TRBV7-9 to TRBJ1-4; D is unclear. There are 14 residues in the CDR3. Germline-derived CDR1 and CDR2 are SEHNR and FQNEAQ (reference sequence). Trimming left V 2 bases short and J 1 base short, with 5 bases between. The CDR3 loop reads CASSLLGTNEKLFF. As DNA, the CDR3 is TGTGCCAGCAGCTTACTGGGAACTAATGAAAAACTGTTTTTT.

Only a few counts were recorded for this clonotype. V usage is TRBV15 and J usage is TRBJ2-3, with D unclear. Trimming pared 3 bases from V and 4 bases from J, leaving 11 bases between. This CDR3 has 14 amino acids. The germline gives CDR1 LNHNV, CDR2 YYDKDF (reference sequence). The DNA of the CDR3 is TGTGCCACCAGCAGCCCCTTTGAGGCAGATACGCAGTATTTT. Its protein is CATSSPFEADTQYF.

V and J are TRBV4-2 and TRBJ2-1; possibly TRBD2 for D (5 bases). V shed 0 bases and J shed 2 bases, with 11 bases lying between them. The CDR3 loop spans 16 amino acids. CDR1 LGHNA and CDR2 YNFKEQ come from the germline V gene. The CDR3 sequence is CASSQDSRVAYNEQFF. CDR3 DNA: TGTGCCAGCAGCCAAGACTCGCGGGTGGCCTACAATGAGCAGTTCTTC.

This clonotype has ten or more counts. Here the CDR3 reads CASSYDATLGQPQHF. In nucleotides, the CDR3 is TGTGCCAGCAGTTACGACGCCACGCTCGGTCAGCCCCAGCATTTT. The V gene is TRBV6-5, the J gene TRBJ1-5; D is uncertain. Germline CDR1 is MNHEY and CDR2 is SVGAGI. Trimming stripped 2 bases from V and 6 bases from J, with 14 bases between. The CDR3 has 15 amino acids.

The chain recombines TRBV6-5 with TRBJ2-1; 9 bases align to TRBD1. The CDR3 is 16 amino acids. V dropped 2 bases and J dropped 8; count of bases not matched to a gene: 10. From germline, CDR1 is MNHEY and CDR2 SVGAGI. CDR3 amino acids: CASSYRGTGSLDEQFF. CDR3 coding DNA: TGTGCCAGCAGTTACCGGGGGACAGGGAGTTTGGATGAGCAGTTCTTC.

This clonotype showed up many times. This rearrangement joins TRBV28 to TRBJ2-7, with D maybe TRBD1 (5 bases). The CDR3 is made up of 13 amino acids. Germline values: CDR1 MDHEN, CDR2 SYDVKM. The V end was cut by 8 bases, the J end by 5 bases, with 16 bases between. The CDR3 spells CASAPGQGDEQYF. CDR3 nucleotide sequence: TGTGCCAGCGCCCCCGGGCAGGGCGACGAGCAGTACTTC.

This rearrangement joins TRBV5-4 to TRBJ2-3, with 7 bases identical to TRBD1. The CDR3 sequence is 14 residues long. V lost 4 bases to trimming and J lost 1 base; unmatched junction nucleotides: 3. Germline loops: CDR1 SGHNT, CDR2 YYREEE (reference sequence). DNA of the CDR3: TGTGCCAGCAGCAACGGACAGGGCACAGATACGCAGTATTTT. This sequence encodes CASSNGQGTDTQYF.

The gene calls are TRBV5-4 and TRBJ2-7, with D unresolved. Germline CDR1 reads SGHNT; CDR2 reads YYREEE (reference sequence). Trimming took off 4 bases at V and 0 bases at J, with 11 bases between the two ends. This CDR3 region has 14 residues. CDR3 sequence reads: CASSPGSSSYEQYF. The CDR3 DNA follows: TGTGCCAGCAGCCCGGGCTCAAGCTCCTACGAGCAGTACTTC.